These T cell receptor beta chains were read from a single sample in a study of blood T cell repertoires in COVID-19. TCRdb's table, derived via immunoSEQ multiplex PCR, lists solely in-frame clones and lacks some. Here the sample spans around 620,000 clones, about nine tenths being singletons. The sample was peripheral blood. The receptors stem from a woman between 18 and 29 years old with acute or convalescent COVID-19. Both conserved end residues are part of each CDR3. The D gene is left open where the match is weak. Part of the rows lack a size; the others show once, few, many or a class for expanded clones.

d_call j_call v_call cdr3_length clone_size cdr3_nt cdr3_aa
. TRBJ2-3 TRBV6-5 15 . TGTGCCAGCAGTTCCGTCCGGACAGTCACAGATACGCAGTATTTT CASSSVRTVTDTQYF
. TRBJ1-2 TRBV19 11 . TGTGCCAGTAGTAATTACAGGGACTACACCTTC CASSNYRDYTF
TRBD2 TRBJ2-2 TRBV4-1 17 . TGCGCCAGCAGCCAAGCTGTTGCGGGGGGGCAAGACGGGGAGCTGTTTTTT CASSQAVAGGQDGELFF
. TRBJ1-6 TRBV7-6 15 . TGTGCCAGCAGCTTGTTGTTCGACACGGATTCACCCCTCCACTTT CASSLLFDTDSPLHF
. TRBJ2-7 TRBV1 15 . TGCACCAGCAGCCACCCTTCGGGTACCTCCTACGAGCAGTACTTC CTSSHPSGTSYEQYF
TRBD1 TRBJ1-1 TRBV19 14 . TGTGCCAGTAGTATAGGCGCAGGGGGTGAAGTGGCTTTCTTT CASSIGAGGEVAFF
. TRBJ2-7 TRBV9 16 . TGTGCCAGCAGCGTAGAGCAGGAATCCATCGTCCACGAGCAGTACTTC CASSVEQESIVHEQYF
TRBD2 TRBJ2-5 TRBV4-1 16 once TGCGCCAGCAGCCACCCTAGCGGGGCGAGCCAAGAGACCCAGTACTTC CASSHPSGASQETQYF
TRBD1 TRBJ1-3 TRBV6-5 13 . TGTGCCAGCCACGGACAGGGAAGGAACACCATATATTTT CASHGQGRNTIYF
TRBD1 TRBJ1-1 TRBV5-1 16 . TGCGCCAGCAGCTTGAACAGGGGAGAATTCAACACTGAAGCTTTCTTT CASSLNRGEFNTEAFF
TRBD2 TRBJ2-7 TRBV14 14 . TGTGCCAGCAGCGTGACTAGCGCAAACTACGAGCAGTACTTC CASSVTSANYEQYF
. TRBJ1-2 TRBV2 13 . TGTGCCAGCAACTATGACAGAGTCTATGGCTACACCTTC CASNYDRVYGYTF
. TRBJ2-1 TRBV7-9 14 . TGTGCCAGCAGCTTAGAGGGGATGGCGAATGAGCAGTTCTTC CASSLEGMANEQFF
. TRBJ2-3 TRBV14 15 . TGTGCCAGCAGCCAAGATCGGTTAAACACAGATACGCAGTATTTT CASSQDRLNTDTQYF
. TRBJ2-3 TRBV12-5 16 . TGTGCTAGTGGTTTAACCCACACCCAGGGGGGCGATACGCAGTATTTT CASGLTHTQGGDTQYF
TRBD1 TRBJ1-1 TRBV24-1 16 once TGTGCCACCATGGCACGAAGACAGGGAGGAAGCACTGAAGCTTTCTTT CATMARRQGGSTEAFF
. TRBJ1-3 TRBV7-2 14 . TGTGCCAGCAGCATCTCTTACTCTGGAAACACCATATATTTT CASSISYSGNTIYF